The T cell receptor beta chain under discussion was sequenced for a study of control samples from healthy donors and cancer patients. This table comes from immunoSEQ multiplex PCR, and its TCRdb copy is limited to in-frame clones, with some not included. The sample lists over 75,000 clones, roughly 91% occurring once. This CDR3 has 16 amino acids. The junction had 9 bases not matched to a gene; V was cut back by 0 bases and J by 8 bases. Germline V gene data show CDR1 as SGHRS and CDR2 as YFSETQ. The rearrangement joins TRBV5-1 to TRBJ2-1, with TRBD2 identical over 9 bases. This sequence originates from a man aged 30-40 years in good health. Material for sequencing was blood. DNA of the CDR3: TGCGCCAGCAGCTTGGGGGGGCTGACTAGCGGCGATGAGCAGTTCTTC. Translating it yields CASSLGGLTSGDEQFF.